The present T cell receptor beta chain was sequenced within a study of T cells in Graves' hyperthyroidism and ophthalmopathy. Study outcomes and limitations: Prediction of ophthalmopathy progression came a median approximately 6 months pre-onset.

CDR1 is SGDLS, CDR2 YYNGEE, per germline. J gave up 5 bases and V 0 bases, and 5 bases lay outside the gene matches. This CDR3 comprises 15 residues. Researchers amplified the TCR beta CDR3 regions from RNA transcripts. A first-round RT-PCR of the TCR CDR3 used the HTBI primer set. TCRdb used MiXCR to reprocess the multiplex PCR reads, holding one entry per CDR3 protein. The data contain approximately 700,000 distinct CDR3 sequences, roughly 45% of them singletons. In the case of this clonotype: The target antigen is unknown.

Uncontrolled infection, other autoimmune disease, pregnancy or lactation led to exclusion. The TCR was taken from an adult man with Graves' disease, either hyperthyroidism or ophthalmopathy (not recorded which). The sequenced material came from peripheral blood or thyroid tissue (not recorded which). The chain has TRBV9 and TRBJ1-5, with 7 bases lining up with TRBD1. As DNA, the CDR3 is TGTGCCAGCAGCGTAGGGGGCAGGGGGGATCAGCCCCAGCATTTT. Residues: CASSVGGRGDQPQHF. Complete variable domain (other parts from reference TRBV9 and TRBJ1-5): DSGVTQTPKHLITATGQRVTLRCSPRSGDLSVYWYQQSLDQGLQFLIQYYNGEERAKGNILERFSAQQFPDLHSELNLSSLELGDSALYFCASSVGGRGDQPQHFGDGTRLSIL.